The source of this TCR beta chain is a study of T cells after posttransplantation cyclophosphamide (dated by TCRdb to 2016 to 2017). For context, the study as a whole: The study tracked T cell repertoire reconstitution by TRB sequencing after myeloablative bone marrow transplantation using posttransplantation cyclophosphamide as GVHD prophylaxis. Blood from all 30 or so PTCy patients who had 1-year posttransplant specimens underwent TRB sequencing. Samples from roughly 32 PTCy-treated patients, along with samples from roughly 15 of their related bone marrow donors, underwent antigen receptor sequencing. Public TRB sequences were queried against a database of over 3,600 sequences associated with responses to pathogens, tumor antigens, self-antigens and alloantigens. In 3 patients, TRB sequencing was also performed on up to roughly 3 more blood samples taken 2 to 5.2 years after transplant, and in 4 patients, pretransplant blood was also TRB-sequenced. TRA and TRB clonality were tightly correlated in 9 or 10 samples, so subsequent TCR analyses focused on TRB only.

This clone was seen only once. Its antigen is currently not known. No base quality information exists; no much larger clone differs at one position. To count as naive, T cells had to be viable CD3+CD4+ or CD3+CD8+ cells with a CCR7+CD45RA+CD45RO-CD95-CD27+CD28+ profile. Peripheral blood samples were provided by related bone marrow donors on the day of marrow donation. Peripheral blood and bone marrow mononuclear cells were isolated by Ficoll-Hypaque density centrifugation and were cryopreserved. FACS on a FACSAria II was used to sort CD4+ and CD8+ T cells, including the naive and memory subsets. Here is what the overall study found, with its caveats: The TRB repertoires of T cells infiltrating skin or GI tract showed only limited overlap with the TRB repertoires of T cells in blood. Donor-recipient similarity was low at 1-2 months but rose over the first year, and later blood repertoires were often dominated by donor CD8+ memory clones. Across the approximately 48 patients, TRB clonality was highly associated with recipient CMV seropositivity and CMV reactivation, and diversity with PTCy was similar to that in the CNI/methotrexate controls.

TRB sequencing used genomic DNA with the immunoSEQ assay at survey resolution or the hsTCRB kit. The authors' analysis ran thus. Initial read processing used immunoSEQ software, and repertoire analyses used the LymphoSeq R package. Clonality was computed as 1 minus normalized Shannon entropy, and a Gini coefficient was also calculated for each TRB dataset. To infer phenotypes in unsorted samples, TRB sequences from sorted subsets of the recipient or donor were mapped onto the unsorted samples of the same recipient. Entries here come from immuneACCESS through TCRdb and include only in-frame sequences with V and J called. Some clones fail to appear in such tables; in the studies checked, an unresolved V gene covers under half of the shortfall, and the cause of the remainder is unknown. Clone size and the V and J calls come from that table; the DNA yielded D and trimming. Counted in this sample were about 20,000 clones; nearly 99% of them appeared once. Roughly 0.17% of the sample goes to the ten largest clones.

The sequence came from a man aged 40-55 years in good health, CMV-negative, and a related stem cell transplant donor. The source material was naive CD4+ T cells sorted from PBMCs.

The DNA sequence is TGTGCCTGGAGTGCGAGCTCCTACAATGAGCAGTTCTTC. This yields the protein CAWSASSYNEQFF. The rearranged chain carries TRBV30 and TRBJ2-1; the D gene cannot be resolved reliably. CDR1 and CDR2 were assigned from the germline V gene (reference sequence) as GTSNPN and SVGIG. Trimming removed 1 base from V and 0 bases from J, leaving 4 bases between the germline ends. The CDR3, cysteine through phenylalanine, is 13 amino acids long. Only CDR3 DNA is held: 39 bases, read in frame from base 1. The CDR3, completed at both ends by the reference TRBV30 and TRBJ2-1 genes, gives the full variable domain SQTIHQWPATLVQPVGSPLSLECTVEGTSNPNLYWYRQAAGRGLQLLFYSVGIGQISSEVPQNLSASRPQDRQFILSSKKLLLSDSGFYLCAWSASSYNEQFFGPGTRLTVL.